The entry below gives a single T cell receptor (beta chain) sequence along with its context. Its specificity is unknown. After removal of 10 bases from V and 3 bases from J, the junction contained 15 bases not matched to a gene. The CDR3 totals 16 residues. Germline V CDR1 and CDR2: ENHRY, SYGVKD. These data originate in a study of Graves' ophthalmopathy and Graves' hyperthyroidism. General study results and limits: In separating ophthalmopathy from stable hyperthyroidism, a 13-signature model achieved nearly 90% sensitivity and 65% to 84% specificity.

RNA transcripts served as template for amplifying TCR beta CDR3 sequences. Following a first-round RT-PCR that used HTBI primers, a second-round multiplex PCR was carried out. Using its own MiXCR run on the multiplex PCR reads, TCRdb lists one record per CDR3 protein. The data hold roughly 1.1 million distinct CDR3 sequences, with about 36% observed a single time. The sample was peripheral blood or thyroid tissue (not recorded which). J is TRBJ2-7 and V is TRBV10-3; 10 bases match TRBD1. The receptor was derived from an adult man with Graves' hyperthyroidism. CDR3 region: CASTRRTGTGVYEQYF. For the CDR3, the DNA is TGTGCCAGCACCCGAAGGACCGGGACAGGGGTCTACGAGCAGTACTTC.